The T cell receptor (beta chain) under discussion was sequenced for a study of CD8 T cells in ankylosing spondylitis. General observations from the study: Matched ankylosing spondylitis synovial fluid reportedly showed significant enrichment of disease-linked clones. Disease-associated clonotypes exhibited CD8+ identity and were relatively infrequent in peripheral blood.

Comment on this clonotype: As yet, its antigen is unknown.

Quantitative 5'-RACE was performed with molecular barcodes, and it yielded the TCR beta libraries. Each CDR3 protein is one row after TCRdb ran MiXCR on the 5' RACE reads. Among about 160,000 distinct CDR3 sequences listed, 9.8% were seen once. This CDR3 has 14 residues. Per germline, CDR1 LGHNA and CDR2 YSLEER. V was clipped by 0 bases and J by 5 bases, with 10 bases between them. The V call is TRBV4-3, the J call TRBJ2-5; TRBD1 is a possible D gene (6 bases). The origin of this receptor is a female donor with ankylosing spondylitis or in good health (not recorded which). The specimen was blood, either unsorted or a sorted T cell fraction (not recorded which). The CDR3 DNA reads TGCGCCAGCAGCCAAGATCATAGGGGGGAGACCCAGTACTTC. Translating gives CASSQDHRGETQYF.